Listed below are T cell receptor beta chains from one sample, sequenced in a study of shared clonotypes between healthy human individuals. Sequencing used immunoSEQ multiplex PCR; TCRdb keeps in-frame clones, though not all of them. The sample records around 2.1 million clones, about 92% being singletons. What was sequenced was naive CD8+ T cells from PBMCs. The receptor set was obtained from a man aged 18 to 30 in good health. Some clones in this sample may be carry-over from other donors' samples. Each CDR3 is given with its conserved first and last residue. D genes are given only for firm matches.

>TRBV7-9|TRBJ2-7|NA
CASSSIDPSYEQYF
TGTGCCAGCAGTTCCATCGATCCCTCCTACGAGCAGTACTTC
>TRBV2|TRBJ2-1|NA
CASSDGWDNEQFF
TGTGCCAGCAGTGATGGCTGGGACAATGAGCAGTTCTTC
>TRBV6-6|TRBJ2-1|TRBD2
CASYTGGTYNEQFF
TGTGCCAGCTATACGGGAGGAACCTACAATGAGCAGTTCTTC
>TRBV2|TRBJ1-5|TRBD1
CASSHSPRTGRRSNQPQHF
TGTGCCAGCAGTCACTCCCCACGGACAGGGCGCAGGAGCAATCAGCCCCAGCATTTT
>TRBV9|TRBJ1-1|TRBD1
CASSVRSSGGQGIMNTEAFF
TGTGCCAGCAGCGTAAGGTCCAGTGGGGGACAGGGCATAATGAACACTGAAGCTTTCTTT
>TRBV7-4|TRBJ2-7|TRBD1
CASSLDGRTGAPYEQYF
TGTGCCAGCAGCTTAGACGGACGGACAGGGGCCCCCTACGAGCAGTACTTC
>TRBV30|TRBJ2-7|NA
CAWSVLSEQYF
TGTGCCTGGAGTGTACTGTCCGAGCAGTACTTC
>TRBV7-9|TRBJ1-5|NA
CASSSQGPSNQPQHF
TGTGCCAGCAGCTCACAGGGACCTAGCAATCAGCCCCAGCATTTT
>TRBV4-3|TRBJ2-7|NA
CASSQAGGAGYEQYF
TGCGCCAGCAGCCAAGCCGGGGGCGCAGGCTACGAGCAGTACTTC
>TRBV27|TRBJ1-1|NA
CASSLVGTTEAFF
TGTGCCAGCAGTTTAGTCGGGACCACTGAAGCTTTCTTT